This T cell receptor beta chain came from a study of T cell responses to AZD1222 COVID-19 vaccine. Assay: immunoSEQ multiplex PCR; the TCRdb copy retains only in-frame clones and omits some. The data show about 180,000 clones, about nine tenths seen once. Study-wide points: Mostly white British, mostly female donors; authors suggested clonal diversity may be underestimated. Spike-specific TCR breadth and depth grew following two AZD1222 doses.

This clone was seen once. The antigen remains unidentified. The CDR3 runs to 13 residues. From germline, CDR1 is SEHNR and CDR2 FQNEAQ (reference sequence). The V end was cut by 5 bases, the J end by 1 base, with 8 bases between. Sequencing used peripheral blood, obtained on day 0 of AZD1222 vaccination. This TCR was recovered from an adult in good health. The chain joins TRBV7-9 to TRBJ2-5; a possible D gene is TRBD1 (5 bases). CDR3: CASSDSPQETQYF. CDR3 bases: TGTGCCAGCAGCGACAGCCCCCAAGAGACCCAGTACTTC.